The 9 T cell receptor beta chains below were found in one sample sequenced in a study of esophageal squamous cell carcinoma under preoperative chemotherapy. The time point denotes: before preoperative PTX-NDP chemotherapy. TCRdb called the PCR reads again in MiXCR, with one record for every CDR3 protein. The sample has over 15,000 distinct CDR3 sequences, 40% to 50% seen once; the top ten hold over 25%. The sample was acquired from a patient given preoperative chemotherapy. These receptors originate from a human donor with esophageal squamous cell carcinoma. The donor label of this sample is uncertain.

CDR3 amino acids: CASSQDHPGPSYEQYF. DNA of the CDR3: TGCGCCAGCAGCCAAGATCATCCGGGACCCTCCTACGAGCAGTACTTC. The V call is TRBV4-3, the J call TRBJ2-7, with D tentatively TRBD1 or TRBD2 (5 bases each). The germline CDR1 and CDR2 sequences are LGHNA and YSLEER. Trimming pared 0 bases from V and 0 bases from J, leaving 12 bases between. The CDR3 sequence is 16 residues long.

The chain is built from TRBV7-9 and TRBJ2-5; D perhaps matches TRBD2 (6 bases). There are 17 residues in the CDR3. Germline CDR1 is SEHNR and CDR2 is FQNEAQ (reference sequence). V was trimmed by 5 bases and J by 4 bases, leaving 23 bases between them. CDR3: CASSAGRGARGPETQYF. The CDR3 nucleotides read TGTGCCAGCAGCGCGGGGCGCGGGGCCCGGGGCCCAGAGACCCAGTACTTC.

Note on this clonotype: Its ends do not fully match the called genes, so a read error is possible. The rearrangement links TRBV7-3 to TRBJ2-4; D possibly corresponds to TRBD1 (5 bases). Germline values: CDR1 SGHTA, CDR2 FQGTGA. The CDR3 is 12 residues long. CDR3 loop: CASSRPEDIQYF. For the CDR3, the DNA is TGTGCCAGCAGCAGACCCGAGGACATTCAGTACTTT.

This clonotype was detected only a few times. This may be a read error, as it is one base from a much larger clone. The chain couples TRBV6-2 or TRBV6-3 to TRBJ2-3; a possible D gene is TRBD2 (5 bases). The J call is in doubt because the DNA end fits TRBJ2-7 better. In germline, CDR1 is MNHEY, CDR2 SVGEGT. The length of the CDR3 is 11 residues. CDR3 coding DNA: TGTGCCAGCAGCCTCCGAGGGGAGCAGTACTTC. Encoded protein: CASSLRGEQYF.

This clonotype showed up many times. The J gene is TRBJ1-1, the V gene TRBV11-2; 7 bases are a match to TRBD1. CDR1 is SGHAT and CDR2 is FQNNGV in the germline V gene. Unmatched junction bases numbered 4, after V lost 2 bases and J lost 1 base. The CDR3 has 15 amino acids. CDR3 amino acids: CASSLTRQGNTEAFF. Here the CDR3 DNA reads TGTGCCAGCAGCTTAACTAGACAGGGGAACACTGAAGCTTTCTTT.

The chain couples TRBV7-9 to TRBJ2-5; tentative D call: TRBD2 (7 bases). CDR1 and CDR2 (germline): SEHNR, FQNEAQ (reference sequence). The CDR3 has 12 residues. CDR3 in DNA: TGTGCTAGCCGGGGGGCCGTAGAGACCCAGTACTTC. This translates into CASRGAVETQYF. The variable domain in full, completed from reference TRBV7-9 and TRBJ2-5, reads DTGVSQNPRHKITKRGQNVTFRCDPISEHNRLYWYRQTLGQGPEFLTYFQNEAQLEKSRLLSDRFSAERPKGSFSTLEIQRTEQGDSAMYLCASRGAVETQYFGPGTRLLVL.

This clonotype occurred a few times. This chain connects TRBV7-2 to TRBJ2-5; unclear D gene. The better agreement between TRBJ2-7 and the DNA end casts doubt on the J call. Germline V lookup: CDR1 SGHTA, CDR2 FQGNSA. This CDR3 comprises 18 residues. CDR3 region: CASSLVGLAEMGAHEQYF. The CDR3 bases are TGTGCCAGCAGCTTAGTAGGGTTAGCCGAAATGGGCGCCCACGAGCAGTACTTC.

Comments on this clonotype: A junction boundary mismatches the germline segment, possibly from a read error. This rearrangement joins TRBV6-5 to TRBJ2-5; tentatively, D is TRBD2 (6 bases). CDR3 length: 17 residues. Germline loops: CDR1 MNHEY, CDR2 SVGAGI. The CDR3 here is CAGRSSRGGVGQETRYF. The DNA of the CDR3 is TGTGCCGGCAGGTCCTCGAGAGGCGGGGTGGGGCAAGAGACCCGGTACTTC.

The chain recombines TRBV7-9 with TRBJ2-1, with 16 nucleotides matching TRBD2. The end of the DNA fits TRBJ2-7 better, so the J call may be wrong. The CDR3 consists of 18 residues. Germline-derived CDR1 and CDR2 are SEHNR and FQNEAQ (reference sequence). The CDR3 loop reads CASSLGLAGGKSSYEQYF. The CDR3 bases are TGTGCCAGCAGCTTGGGACTAGCGGGAGGGAAAAGCTCCTACGAGCAGTACTTC.